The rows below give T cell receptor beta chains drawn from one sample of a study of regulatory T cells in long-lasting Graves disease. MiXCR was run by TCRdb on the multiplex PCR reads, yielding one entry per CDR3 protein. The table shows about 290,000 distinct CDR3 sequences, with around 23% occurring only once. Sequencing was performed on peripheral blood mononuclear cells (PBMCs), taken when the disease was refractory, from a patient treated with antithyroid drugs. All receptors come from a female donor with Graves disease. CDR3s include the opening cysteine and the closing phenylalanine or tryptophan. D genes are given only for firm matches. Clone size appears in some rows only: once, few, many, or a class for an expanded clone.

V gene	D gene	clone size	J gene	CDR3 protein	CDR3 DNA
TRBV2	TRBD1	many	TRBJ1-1	CASSHRTGNTEAFF	TGTGCCAGCAGCCACAGGACAGGGAACACTGAAGCTTTCTTT
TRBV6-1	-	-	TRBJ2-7	CASSPRPGSSYEQYF	TGTGCCAGCAGCCCTAGGCCGGGTAGCTCCTACGAGCAGTACTTC
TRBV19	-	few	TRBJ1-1	CASSNPLGEENTEAFF	TGTGCCAGTAGTAATCCCCTGGGGGAGGAGAACACTGAAGCTTTCTTT
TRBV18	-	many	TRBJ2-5	CASSPPVDRETQYF	TGTGCCAGCTCACCACCGGTGGACAGAGAGACCCAGTACTTC
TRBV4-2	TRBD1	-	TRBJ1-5	CASSPGQGAMGNQPQHF	TGTGCCAGCAGCCCGGGACAGGGGGCGATGGGCAATCAGCCCCAGCATTTT
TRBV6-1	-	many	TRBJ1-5	CASSPRGAHQPQHF	TGTGCCAGCAGTCCGCGGGGGGCGCATCAGCCCCAGCATTTT
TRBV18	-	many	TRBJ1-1	CASSPPPQDRVVF	TGTGCCAGCTCACCACCGCCCCAGGACAGAGTCGTTTTT
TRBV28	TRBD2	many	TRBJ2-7	CASSSGLAYYEQYF	TGTGCCAGCAGCTCCGGACTAGCGTACTACGAGCAGTACTTC
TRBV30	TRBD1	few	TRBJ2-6	CAWSAGQVISGANVLTF	TGTGCCTGGAGTGCGGGACAGGTTATCTCTGGGGCCAACGTCCTGACTTTC
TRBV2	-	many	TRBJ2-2	CASKGQGILLGELFF	TGTGCCAGCAAGGGTCAGGGGATCCTCCTCGGGGAGCTGTTTTTT
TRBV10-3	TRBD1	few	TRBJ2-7	CAISKGDRPKTFYEQYF	TGTGCCATCAGCAAAGGGGACAGGCCAAAAACTTTCTACGAGCAGTACTTC
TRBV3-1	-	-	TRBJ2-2	CASSQSGELFF	TGTGCCAGCAGCCAATCCGGGGAGCTGTTTTTT
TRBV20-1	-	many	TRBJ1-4	CSASETGATNEKLFF	TGCAGTGCTAGCGAAACAGGAGCAACTAATGAAAAACTGTTTTTT
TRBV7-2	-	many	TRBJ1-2	CASSPSGYGYTF	TGTGCCAGCTCTCCTTCCGGGTATGGCTACACCTTC
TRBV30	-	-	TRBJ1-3	CAWIRNSGNTIYF	TGTGCCTGGATTCGGAACTCTGGAAACACCATATATTTT
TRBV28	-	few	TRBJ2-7	CASTVPGDNSYEQYF	TGTGCCAGCACCGTCCCCGGGGACAACTCCTACGAGCAGTACTTC
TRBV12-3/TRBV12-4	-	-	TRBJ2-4	CASSLAFGGQAKNIQYF	TGTGCCAGCAGTTTAGCCTTTGGCGGACAGGCCAAAAACATTCAGTACTTC
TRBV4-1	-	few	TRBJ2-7	CASSQAAETYEQYF	TGCGCCAGCAGCCAAGCGGCAGAAACCTACGAGCAGTACTTC
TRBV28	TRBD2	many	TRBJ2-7	CASRSFSSGRSYEQYF	TGTGCCAGCAGGTCCTTTTCTAGCGGGAGGTCCTACGAGCAGTACTTC
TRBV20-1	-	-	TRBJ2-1	CSALGRNNEQFF	TGCAGTGCTTTGGGGCGAAACAATGAGCAGTTCTTC
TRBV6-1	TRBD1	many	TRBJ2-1	CASNHPGQGSHEQFF	TGTGCCAGCAACCATCCGGGACAGGGTAGCCATGAGCAGTTCTTC
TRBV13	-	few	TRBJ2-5	CASSLWGFETQYF	TGTGCCAGCAGCTTATGGGGGTTTGAGACCCAGTACTTC
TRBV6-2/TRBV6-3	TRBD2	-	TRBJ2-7	CASGKRGDIYEQYF	TGTGCCAGCGGAAAGCGGGGGGATATCTACGAGCAGTACTTC
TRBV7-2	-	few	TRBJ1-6	CASSPRQTLYNSPLHF	TGTGCCAGCAGCCCTCGACAGACTCTCTATAATTCACCCCTCCACTTT
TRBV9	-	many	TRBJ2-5	CASSLYLGETQYF	TGTGCCAGCAGCCTTTACCTCGGGGAGACCCAGTACTTC
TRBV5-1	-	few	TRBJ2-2	CASSFGGERELFF	TGCGCCAGCAGCTTTGGTGGGGAGAGGGAGCTGTTTTTT
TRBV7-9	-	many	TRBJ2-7	CASSQNSYEQYF	TGTGCCAGCAGCCAAAACTCCTACGAGCAGTACTTC